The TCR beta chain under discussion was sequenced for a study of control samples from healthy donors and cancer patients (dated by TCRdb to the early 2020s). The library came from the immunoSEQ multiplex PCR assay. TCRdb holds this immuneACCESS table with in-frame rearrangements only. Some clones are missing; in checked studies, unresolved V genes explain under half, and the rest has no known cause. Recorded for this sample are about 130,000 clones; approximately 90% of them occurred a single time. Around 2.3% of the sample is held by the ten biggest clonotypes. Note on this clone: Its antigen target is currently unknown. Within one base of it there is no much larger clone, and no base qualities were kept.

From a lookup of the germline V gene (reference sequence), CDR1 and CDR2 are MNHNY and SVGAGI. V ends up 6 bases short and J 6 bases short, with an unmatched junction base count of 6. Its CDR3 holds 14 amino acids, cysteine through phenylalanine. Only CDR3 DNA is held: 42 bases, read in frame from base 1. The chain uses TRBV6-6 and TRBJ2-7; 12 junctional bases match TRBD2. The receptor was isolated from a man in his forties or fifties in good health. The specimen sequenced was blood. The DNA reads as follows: TGTGCCAGCAGAAAGACTAGCGGGGGAGGCGAGCAGTACTTC. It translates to CASRKTSGGGEQYF.